These 16 T cell receptor beta chains came from one sample sequenced in a study of T cell responses to AZD1222 COVID-19 vaccine. The method was immunoSEQ multiplex PCR; TCRdb's version includes in-frame clones alone and lacks a portion of them. This table has 100,000 to 150,000 clones, 75% to 90% appearing once. The sample here was peripheral blood, taken on day 0 of AZD1222 vaccination. These receptors came from an adult in good health.

This sequence joins TRBV7-2 and TRBJ2-3; D remains ambiguous. In germline, CDR1 is SGHTA, CDR2 FQGNSA. CDR3 length: 13 residues. V lost 4 bases and J lost 2, with 7 bases in between. The DNA for the CDR3 is TGTGCCAGCAGCTCGGTTTACACAGATACGCAGTATTTT. It yields the protein CASSSVYTDTQYF.

In this sample, this clone turned up a few times. The chain has TRBV6-2 or TRBV6-3 and TRBJ2-5; perhaps TRBD2 as D (5 bases). Germline CDR1 is MNHEY and CDR2 is SVGEGT. This CDR3 has 15 residues. V was cut by 2 bases and J by 5 bases, with 15 bases left in between. The CDR3 DNA reads as TGTGCCAGCAGTTACACGGACTCACTTACGGAGACCCAGTACTTC. This gives the protein CASSYTDSLTETQYF.

The chain links TRBV9 to TRBJ1-2; 8 nucleotides agree with TRBD1. J lost 13 bases, V lost 9 bases, and 11 bases had no gene match. Germline CDR1 and CDR2: SGDLS and YYNGEE. The CDR3 consists of 11 residues. This CDR3 is CATRTGKGFTF. CDR3 bases: TGTGCCACCAGGACAGGGAAAGGTTTCACCTTC. Using reference TRBV9 and TRBJ1-2 for the parts outside the CDR3, the full variable domain is DSGVTQTPKHLITATGQRVTLRCSPRSGDLSVYWYQQSLDQGLQFLIQYYNGEERAKGNILERFSAQQFPDLHSELNLSSLELGDSALYFCATRTGKGFTFGSGTRLTVV.

The gene calls are TRBV29-1 and TRBJ2-7; the D gene could be TRBD1 or TRBD2 (5 bases each). The CDR3 has 12 amino acids. V was trimmed by 6 bases and J by 0 bases, leaving 9 bases between them. The germline V gene has CDR1 SQVTM and CDR2 ANQGSEA. The chain's CDR3 is CSVLGVSYEQYF. In DNA form, the CDR3 reads TGCAGCGTCCTGGGGGTCTCCTACGAGCAGTACTTC.

This clone was seen a single time. V and J are TRBV3-1 (or the pseudogene TRBV3-2) and TRBJ2-6; D remains unclear. Trimming took off 7 bases at V and 3 bases at J, with 10 bases between the two ends. The CDR3 has 14 residues. Germline V CDR1 and CDR2: LGHDT, YNNKEL (reference sequence). This chain's CDR3 is CASNLASGANVLTF. In DNA, the CDR3 is TGTGCCAGCAACTTAGCTAGTGGGGCCAACGTCCTGACTTTC.

This chain joins TRBV15 and TRBJ2-2; 9 bases line up with TRBD1. Germline values: CDR1 LNHNV, CDR2 YYDKDF (reference sequence). Trimming took 8 bases from V and 0 from J; bases not matched to a gene: 4. The CDR3 is 15 amino acids. The CDR3 DNA reads as TGTGCCACCCTAGGGGACAGGGCGAACACCGGGGAGCTGTTTTTT. Its translation: CATLGDRANTGELFF.

This chain uses TRBV30 with TRBJ1-2; no reliable D call. V lost 2 bases to trimming and J lost 8 bases, with 18 bases between them. The germline CDR1 and CDR2 sequences are GTSNPN and SVGIG (reference sequence). This CDR3 comprises 14 residues. The CDR3 sequence: CAWSTAAPGGGYTF. The CDR3 nucleotides read TGTGCCTGGAGTACAGCGGCTCCTGGTGGGGGCTACACCTTC.

CDR3 amino acids: CASSLGGGRSYEQYF. Written as DNA, the CDR3 is TGTGCCAGCAGCTTGGGCGGGGGCCGATCCTACGAGCAGTACTTC. The chain carries TRBV5-4 and TRBJ2-7; possibly TRBD2 for D (7 bases). Germline V gene sequence: CDR1 SGHNT, CDR2 YYREEE (reference sequence). CDR3 length: 15 residues. Trimming cost V 0 bases and J 1 base, with 11 bases left between them.

The CDR3, as DNA: TGTGCCAGCTCACCAACAGGGTTGTCGGAAGATACGCAGTATTTT. Translation gives CASSPTGLSEDTQYF. V is TRBV18 and J is TRBJ2-3; D perhaps matches TRBD1 (6 bases). The CDR3 totals 15 residues. Looked up from germline, CDR1 is KGHSH and CDR2 is LQKENI. The ends were cut back, 2 bases at V and 5 bases at J, with 14 bases in the middle. Complete variable domain (other parts from reference TRBV18 and TRBJ2-3): NAGVMQNPRHLVRRRGQEARLRCSPMKGHSHVYWYRQLPEEGLKFMVYLQKENIIDESGMPKERFSAEFPKEGPSILRIQQVVRGDSAAYFCASSPTGLSEDTQYFGPGTRLTVL.

This rearrangement joins TRBV7-6 to TRBJ2-3; 10 bases align to TRBD2. Germline CDR1 is SGHVS and CDR2 is FNYEAQ. This CDR3 is built from 15 residues. The V gene end was trimmed by 4 bases and the J gene end by 10 bases; junction bases not matched to a gene: 11. The CDR3 coding sequence is TGTGCCAGCAGCTCTGGACTAGCGGCGCCCGAGGCGCAGTATTTT. This sequence encodes CASSSGLAAPEAQYF. The entire variable domain, with the rest obtained from reference TRBV7-6 and TRBJ2-3, is as follows: GAGVSQSPRYKVTKRGQDVALRCDPISGHVSLYWYRQALGQGPEFLTYFNYEAQQDKSGLPNDRFSAERPEGSISTLTIQRTEQRDSAMYRCASSSGLAAPEAQYFGPGTRLTVL.

V is TRBV3-1 (or the pseudogene TRBV3-2) and J is TRBJ1-3, with unresolved D. Deletions cut 4 bases from V and 3 bases from J, with 7 bases between. CDR3 length: 13 amino acids. CDR1 and CDR2 from the germline V gene are LGHDT and YNNKEL (reference sequence). The CDR3 sequence is CASSPPFGNTIYF. DNA of the CDR3: TGTGCCAGCAGCCCCCCTTTTGGAAACACCATATATTTT.

The V gene is TRBV2, the J gene TRBJ1-1, with D perhaps TRBD1 (5 bases). This CDR3 has 16 residues. Per germline, CDR1 SNHLY and CDR2 FYNNEI. Trimming stripped 5 bases from V and 7 bases from J, with 23 bases between. In nucleotides, the CDR3 is TGTGCCAGCAGTCGACCGGACCTTAGGGGACGGGGTGAAGCTTTCTTT. Amino acids: CASSRPDLRGRGEAFF.

The V and J genes are TRBV6-5 and TRBJ2-1; no firm D call. CDR1 MNHEY and CDR2 SVGAGI come from the germline V gene. Deletions cut 3 bases from V and 6 bases from J, with 9 bases between. The length of the CDR3 is 13 residues. CDR3 DNA: TGTGCCAGCAGTTATTTTTTAAGCAATGAGCAGTTCTTC. Translated, it gives CASSYFLSNEQFF.

This clone has a single count. CDR3: CASRPSGGESTGELFF. The CDR3 region has the DNA TGTGCCAGCAGACCTAGCGGGGGGGAGAGCACCGGGGAGCTGTTTTTT. The J gene is TRBJ2-2, the V gene TRBV27; 12 nucleotides match TRBD2. From germline, CDR1 is MNHEY and CDR2 SMNVEV (reference sequence). V was clipped by 6 bases and J by 4 bases; unmatched bases: 6. This CDR3 region has 16 residues.

The table lists this clone with a few counts. The genes are TRBV19 and TRBJ2-7, with D maybe TRBD1 (5 bases). Per germline, CDR1 LNHDA and CDR2 SQIVND (reference sequence). The CDR3 has 18 residues. V was pared by 0 bases and J by 3 bases, with 21 bases between. CDR3 residues: CASSIDHYRSKPFYEQYF. CDR3 DNA: TGTGCCAGTAGTATAGATCATTACAGGTCGAAACCCTTCTACGAGCAGTACTTC.

The rearrangement links TRBV7-3 to TRBJ1-1, with 8 bases fitting TRBD1. The CDR3 length is 15 residues. Germline lookup yields CDR1 SGHTA and CDR2 FQGTGA. J was trimmed by 0 bases and V by 3 bases; bases with no gene match: 3. Here the CDR3 reads CASSLTGVMNTEAFF. The CDR3 DNA follows: TGTGCCAGCAGCTTGACAGGGGTTATGAACACTGAAGCTTTCTTT.